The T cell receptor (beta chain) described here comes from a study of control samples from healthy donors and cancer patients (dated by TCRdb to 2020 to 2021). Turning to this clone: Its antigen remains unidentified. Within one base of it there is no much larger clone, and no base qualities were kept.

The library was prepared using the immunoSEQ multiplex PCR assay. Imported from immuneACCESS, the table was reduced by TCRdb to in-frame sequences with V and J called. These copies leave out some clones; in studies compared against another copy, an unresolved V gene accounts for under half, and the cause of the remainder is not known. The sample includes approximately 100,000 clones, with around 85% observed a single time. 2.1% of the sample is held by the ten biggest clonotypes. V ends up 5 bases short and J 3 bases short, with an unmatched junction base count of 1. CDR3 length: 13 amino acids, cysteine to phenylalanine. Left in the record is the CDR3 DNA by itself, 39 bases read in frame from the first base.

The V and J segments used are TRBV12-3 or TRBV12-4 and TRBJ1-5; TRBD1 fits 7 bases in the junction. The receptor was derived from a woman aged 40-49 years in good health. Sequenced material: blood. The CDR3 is CASSGQDNQPQHF. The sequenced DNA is TGTGCCAGCAGTGGACAGGACAATCAGCCCCAGCATTTT.